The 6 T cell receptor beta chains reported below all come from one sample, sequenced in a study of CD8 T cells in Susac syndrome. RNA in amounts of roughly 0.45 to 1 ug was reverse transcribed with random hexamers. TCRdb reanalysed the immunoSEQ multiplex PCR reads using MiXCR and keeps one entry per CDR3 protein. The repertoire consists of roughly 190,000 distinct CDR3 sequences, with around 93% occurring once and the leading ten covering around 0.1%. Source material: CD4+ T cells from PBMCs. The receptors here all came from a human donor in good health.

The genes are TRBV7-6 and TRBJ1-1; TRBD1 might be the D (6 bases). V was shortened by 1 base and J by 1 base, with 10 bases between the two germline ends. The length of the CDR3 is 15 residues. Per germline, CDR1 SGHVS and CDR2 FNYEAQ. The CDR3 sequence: CASSLGHRENTEAFF. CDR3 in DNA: TGTGCCAGCAGCTTAGGGCACAGGGAGAACACTGAAGCTTTCTTT.

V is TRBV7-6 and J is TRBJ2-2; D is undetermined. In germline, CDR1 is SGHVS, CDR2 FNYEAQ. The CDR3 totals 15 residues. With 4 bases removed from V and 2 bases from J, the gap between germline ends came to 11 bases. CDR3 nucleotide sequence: TGTGCCAGCAGCTACCTCCCGACCAACACCGGGGAGCTGTTTTTT. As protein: CASSYLPTNTGELFF. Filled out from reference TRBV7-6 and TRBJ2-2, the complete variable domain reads GAGVSQSPRYKVTKRGQDVALRCDPISGHVSLYWYRQALGQGPEFLTYFNYEAQQDKSGLPNDRFSAERPEGSISTLTIQRTEQRDSAMYRCASSYLPTNTGELFFGEGSRLTVL.

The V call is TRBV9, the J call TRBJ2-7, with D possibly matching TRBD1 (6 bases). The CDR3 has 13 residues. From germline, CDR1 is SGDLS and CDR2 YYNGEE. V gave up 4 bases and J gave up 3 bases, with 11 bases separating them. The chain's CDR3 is CASSKSTGYEQYV. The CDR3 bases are TGTGCCAGCAGCAAATCGACAGGCTACGAGCAGTACGTC.

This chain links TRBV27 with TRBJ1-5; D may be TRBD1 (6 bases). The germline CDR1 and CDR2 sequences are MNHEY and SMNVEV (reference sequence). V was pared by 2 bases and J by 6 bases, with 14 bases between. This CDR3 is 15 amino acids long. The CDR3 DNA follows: TGTGCCAGCAGTTTACTGGGGGGCCGAGGTCAGCCCCAGCATTTT. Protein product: CASSLLGGRGQPQHF.

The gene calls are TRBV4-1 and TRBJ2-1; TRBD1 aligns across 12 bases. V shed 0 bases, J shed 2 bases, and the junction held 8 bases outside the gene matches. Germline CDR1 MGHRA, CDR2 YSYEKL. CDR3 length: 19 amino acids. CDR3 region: CASSQDGTGGANTYNEQFF. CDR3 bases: TGCGCCAGCAGCCAAGATGGGACAGGGGGCGCGAACACCTACAATGAGCAGTTCTTC.

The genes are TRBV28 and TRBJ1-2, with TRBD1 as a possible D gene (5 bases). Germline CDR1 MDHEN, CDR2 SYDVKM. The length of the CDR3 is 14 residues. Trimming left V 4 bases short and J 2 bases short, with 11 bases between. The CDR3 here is CASSSQGRNYGYTF. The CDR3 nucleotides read TGTGCCAGCAGTTCCCAGGGACGGAACTATGGCTACACCTTC.